Included here is one T cell receptor (beta chain) sequence, with context. Germline loops: CDR1 SGHRS, CDR2 YFSETQ. Trimming stripped 4 bases from V and 2 bases from J, with 9 bases between. CDR3 size: 13 residues. These data are taken from a study of blood T cell repertoires in COVID-19. Across the study: Donors in the United States, Italy and Spain gave samples during acute or convalescent COVID-19. PBMCs, B-cell-depleted T cells, or T cells were the source of the cDNA or gDNA that made up the material.

Original processing notes: Estimated nucleated cell counts came from reference gene primer amplification. Sequencing was performed with immunoSEQ multiplex PCR; in TCRdb, only in-frame clones are kept and a portion is missing. Clone size and the V and J calls come from that table; the DNA yielded D and trimming. This table holds about 130,000 clones, roughly four fifths found once. Sequencing was performed on peripheral blood. The source of this sequence is a human donor in a cohort sampled during active COVID-19. This chain uses TRBV5-1 with TRBJ1-1; D not certain. The CDR3 bases are TGCGCCAGCAGCCCCCGGGTCAACACTGAAGCTTTCTTT. This gives the protein CASSPRVNTEAFF.